The sequence of this T cell receptor beta chain was determined in a study of regulatory T cells in long-lasting Graves disease. The CDR3 has 15 residues. Trimming cost V 6 bases and J 1 base; bases outside gene matches: 3. Per germline, CDR1 ENHRY and CDR2 SYGVKD. Time point of the sample: newly diagnosed GD, antithyroid drugs for less than 3 months. RNA from PBMCs was the source of the TCR library. HTBI primers from iRepertoire and Arm-PCR of CDR3 regions yielded the TCR beta libraries. Using its own MiXCR run on the multiplex PCR reads, TCRdb lists one record per CDR3 protein. The sample includes approximately 350,000 distinct CDR3 sequences, roughly 10% of them seen just once. Whole-study findings and limits: TRBV28, TRBJ1-2 and TRBJ2-5 were favored in persistent disease.

A remark on this clonotype: What it binds is not known.

These sequences were also reported in another study, on T cells in Graves' hyperthyroidism and ophthalmopathy. That report adds: Blood samples included most of the expanded thyroid clonotypes exceeding 0.001.

This specimen was peripheral blood mononuclear cells (PBMCs), taken at new diagnosis, from a patient treated with antithyroid drugs. This sequence joins TRBV10-3 and TRBJ2-1; 10 bases are a match to TRBD1. The clonotype comes from a woman aged 18-29 years with Graves disease. As DNA, the CDR3 is TGTGCCATCAGCCCGGACAGGGGGTCCTACAATGAGCAGTTCTTC. It specifies CAISPDRGSYNEQFF.